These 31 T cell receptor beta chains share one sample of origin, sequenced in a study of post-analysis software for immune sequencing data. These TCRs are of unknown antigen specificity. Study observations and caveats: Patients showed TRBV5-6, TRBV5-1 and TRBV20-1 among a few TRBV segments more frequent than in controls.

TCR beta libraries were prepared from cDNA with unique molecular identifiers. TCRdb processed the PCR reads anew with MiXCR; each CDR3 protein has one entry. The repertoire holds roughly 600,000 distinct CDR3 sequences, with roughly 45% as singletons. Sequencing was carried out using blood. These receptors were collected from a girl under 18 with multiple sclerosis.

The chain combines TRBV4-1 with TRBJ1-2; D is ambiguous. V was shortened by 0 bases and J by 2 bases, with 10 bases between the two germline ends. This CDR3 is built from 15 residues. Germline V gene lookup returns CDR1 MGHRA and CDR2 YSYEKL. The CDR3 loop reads CASSQDQSANYGYTF. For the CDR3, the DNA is TGCGCCAGCAGCCAAGATCAGTCAGCAAACTATGGCTACACCTTC.

The CDR3 DNA is TGCAGTGCTTCGGACAGGGCGAGGGCACACCACTATGGCTACACCTTC. It specifies CSASDRARAHHYGYTF. The chain carries TRBV20-1 and TRBJ1-2, with 8 nucleotides matching TRBD1. Unmatched junction bases numbered 14, after V lost 5 bases and J lost 3 bases. Germline loops: CDR1 DFQATT, CDR2 SNEGSKA (reference sequence). The CDR3 consists of 16 residues.

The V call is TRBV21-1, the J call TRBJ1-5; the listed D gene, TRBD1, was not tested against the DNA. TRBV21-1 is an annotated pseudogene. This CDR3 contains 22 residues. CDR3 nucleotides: TGTGCCAGCAGCAAAGTTAAAAAAACGCGGGGACAGCCCGTTTATAGCAATCAGCCCCAGCATTTT. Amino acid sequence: CASSKVKKTRGQPVYSNQPQHF.

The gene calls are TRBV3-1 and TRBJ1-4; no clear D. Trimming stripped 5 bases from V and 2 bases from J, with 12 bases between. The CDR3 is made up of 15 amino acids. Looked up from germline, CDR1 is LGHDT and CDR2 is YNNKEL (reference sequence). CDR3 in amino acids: CASSLLFGTNEKLFF. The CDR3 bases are TGTGCCAGCAGCTTGTTGTTTGGGACTAATGAAAAACTGTTTTTT.

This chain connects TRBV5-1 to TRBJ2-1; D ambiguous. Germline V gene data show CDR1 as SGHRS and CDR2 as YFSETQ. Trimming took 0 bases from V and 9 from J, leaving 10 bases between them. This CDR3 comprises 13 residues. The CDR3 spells CASSLAVSSEQFF. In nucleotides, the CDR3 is TGCGCCAGCAGCTTGGCCGTCTCGAGTGAGCAGTTCTTC.

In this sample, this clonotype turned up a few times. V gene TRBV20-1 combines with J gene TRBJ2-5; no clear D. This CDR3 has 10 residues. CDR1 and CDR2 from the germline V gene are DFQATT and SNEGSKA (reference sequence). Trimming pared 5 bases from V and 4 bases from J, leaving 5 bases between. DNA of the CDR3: TGCAGTGCTTCCATAGAGACCCAGTACTTC. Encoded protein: CSASIETQYF.

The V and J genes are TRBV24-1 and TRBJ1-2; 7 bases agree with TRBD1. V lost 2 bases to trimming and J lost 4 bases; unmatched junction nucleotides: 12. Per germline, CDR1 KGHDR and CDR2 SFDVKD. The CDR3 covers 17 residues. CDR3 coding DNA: TGTGCCACCAGTGATTCCGGCAGGGGGAAAGCTCGCTATGGCTACACCTTC. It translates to CATSDSGRGKARYGYTF.

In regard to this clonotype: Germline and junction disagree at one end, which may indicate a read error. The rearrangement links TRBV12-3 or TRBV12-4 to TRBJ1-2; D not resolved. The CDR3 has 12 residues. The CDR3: CASTPEGYGDTF. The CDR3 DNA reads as TGTGCCAGCACCCCCGAGGGCTATGGCGACACCTTC.

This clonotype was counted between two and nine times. CDR3 DNA sequence: TGTGCCATCAGTGAGTCGACGGCGGGGGCCTACGAGCAGTACTTC. Translation gives CAISESTAGAYEQYF. V and J are TRBV10-3 and TRBJ2-7, with 7 bases that match TRBD2. V shed 0 bases and J 2 bases; nucleotides not matched to a gene: 4. CDR3 length equals 15 residues. Germline-derived CDR1 and CDR2 are ENHRY and SYGVKD.

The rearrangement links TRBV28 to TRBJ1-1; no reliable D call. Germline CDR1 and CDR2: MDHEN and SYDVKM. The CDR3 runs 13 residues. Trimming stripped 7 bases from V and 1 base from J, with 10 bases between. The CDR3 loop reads CASTYSWNTEAFF. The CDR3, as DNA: TGTGCCAGCACGTATTCATGGAACACTGAAGCTTTCTTT.

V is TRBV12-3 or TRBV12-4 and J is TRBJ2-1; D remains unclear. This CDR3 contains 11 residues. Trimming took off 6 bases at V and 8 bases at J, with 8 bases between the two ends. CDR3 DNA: TGTGCCAGCAGCAGACGGTATGAGCAGTTCTTC. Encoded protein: CASSRRYEQFF.

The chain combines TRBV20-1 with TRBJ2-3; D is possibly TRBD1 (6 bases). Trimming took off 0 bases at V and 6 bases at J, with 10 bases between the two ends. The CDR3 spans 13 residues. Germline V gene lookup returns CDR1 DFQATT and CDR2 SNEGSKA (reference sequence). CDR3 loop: CSARDTRGDTQYF. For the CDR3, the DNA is TGCAGTGCTAGAGATACGAGGGGGGATACGCAGTATTTT.

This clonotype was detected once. The CDR3 here is CASRKGTGGGEQFF. The CDR3 nucleotides are TGTGCCAGCAGAAAGGGGACAGGGGGGGGTGAGCAGTTCTTC. The rearrangement uses TRBV27 and TRBJ2-1, with TRBD1 matching over 11 bases. Per germline, CDR1 MNHEY and CDR2 SMNVEV (reference sequence). V gave up 6 bases and J gave up 9 bases; unmatched junction bases: 7. The CDR3 runs 14 residues.

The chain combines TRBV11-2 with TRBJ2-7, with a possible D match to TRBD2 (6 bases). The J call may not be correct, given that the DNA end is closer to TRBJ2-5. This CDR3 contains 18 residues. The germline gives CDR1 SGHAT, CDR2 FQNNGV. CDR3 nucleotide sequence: TGTGCCAGCAGCTCCGTGGTGTTCGGGACTTCAGTTTTATGGACCCAGTACTTC. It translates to CASSSVVFGTSVLWTQYF.

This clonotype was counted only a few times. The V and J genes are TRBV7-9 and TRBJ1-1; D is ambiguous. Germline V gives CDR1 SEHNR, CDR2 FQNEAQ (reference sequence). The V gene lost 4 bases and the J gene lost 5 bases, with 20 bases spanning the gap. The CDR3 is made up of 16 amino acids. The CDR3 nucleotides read TGTGCCAGCAGCTCCCGGGGAGGAGGCGAGACGACTGAAGCTTTCTTT. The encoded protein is CASSSRGGGETTEAFF.

CDR3 in amino acids: CASSNLALTNEKLFF. CDR3 in DNA: TGTGCCAGCAGCAATCTCGCTCTAACTAATGAAAAACTGTTTTTT. J is TRBJ1-4 and V is TRBV6-6; D unresolved. Trimming left V 6 bases short and J 1 base short, with 12 bases between. The CDR3 totals 15 residues. Germline V lookup: CDR1 MNHNY, CDR2 SVGAGI (reference sequence).

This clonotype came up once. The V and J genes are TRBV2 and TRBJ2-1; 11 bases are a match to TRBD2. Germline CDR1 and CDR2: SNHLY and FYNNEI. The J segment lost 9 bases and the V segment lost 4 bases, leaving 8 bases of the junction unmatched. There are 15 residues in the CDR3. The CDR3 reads CASSVGTSGATEQFF. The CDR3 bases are TGTGCCAGCAGTGTTGGGACTAGCGGCGCCACTGAGCAGTTCTTC.

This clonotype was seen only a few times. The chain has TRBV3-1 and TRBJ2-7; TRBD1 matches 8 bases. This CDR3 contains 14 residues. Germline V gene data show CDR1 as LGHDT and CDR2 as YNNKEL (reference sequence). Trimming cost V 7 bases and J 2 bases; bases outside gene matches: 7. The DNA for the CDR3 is TGTGCCAGCACATCGTCACAGGGGGCCTACGAGCAGTACTTC. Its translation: CASTSSQGAYEQYF.

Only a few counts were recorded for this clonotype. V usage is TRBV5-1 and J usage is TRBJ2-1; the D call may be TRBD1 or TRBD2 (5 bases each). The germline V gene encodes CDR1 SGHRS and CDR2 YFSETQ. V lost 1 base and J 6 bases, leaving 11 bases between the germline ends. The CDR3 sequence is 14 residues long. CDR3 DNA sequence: TGCGCCAGCAGCTTGTCGGGGCAGGTCAATGAGCAGTTCTTC. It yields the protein CASSLSGQVNEQFF.

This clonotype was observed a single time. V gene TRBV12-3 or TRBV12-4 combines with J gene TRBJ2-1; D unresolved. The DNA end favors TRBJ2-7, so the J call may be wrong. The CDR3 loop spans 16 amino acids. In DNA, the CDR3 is TGTGCCAGCAGTTTAAAAAGCCAAATTCCCGGTTACGAGCAGTACTTC. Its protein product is CASSLKSQIPGYEQYF.

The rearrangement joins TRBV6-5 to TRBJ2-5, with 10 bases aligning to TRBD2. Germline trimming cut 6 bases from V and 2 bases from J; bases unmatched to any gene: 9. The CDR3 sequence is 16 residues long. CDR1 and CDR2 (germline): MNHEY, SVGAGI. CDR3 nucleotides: TGTGCCAGCAGCCCCCAGGGACTAGCGTATCAAGAGACCCAGTACTTC. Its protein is CASSPQGLAYQETQYF.

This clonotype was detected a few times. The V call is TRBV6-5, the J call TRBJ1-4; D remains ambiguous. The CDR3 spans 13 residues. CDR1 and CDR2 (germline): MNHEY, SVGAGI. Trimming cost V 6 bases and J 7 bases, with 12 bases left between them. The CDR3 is CASRAAGVEKLFF. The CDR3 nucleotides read TGTGCCAGCAGGGCCGCCGGGGTTGAAAAACTGTTTTTT.

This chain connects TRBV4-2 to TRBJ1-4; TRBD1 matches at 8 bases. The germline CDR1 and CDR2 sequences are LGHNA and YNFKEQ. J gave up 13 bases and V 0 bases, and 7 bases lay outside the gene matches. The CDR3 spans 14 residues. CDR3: CASSQDPGQGGLFF. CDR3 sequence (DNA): TGTGCCAGCAGCCAAGACCCTGGACAGGGTGGACTGTTTTTT.

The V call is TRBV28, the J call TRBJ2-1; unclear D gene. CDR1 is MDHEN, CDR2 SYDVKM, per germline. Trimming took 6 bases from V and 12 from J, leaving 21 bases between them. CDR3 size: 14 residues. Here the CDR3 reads CASSPGPASNGQFF. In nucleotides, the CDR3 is TGTGCCAGCAGCCCCGGACCCGCGTCGAACGGGCAGTTCTTC.

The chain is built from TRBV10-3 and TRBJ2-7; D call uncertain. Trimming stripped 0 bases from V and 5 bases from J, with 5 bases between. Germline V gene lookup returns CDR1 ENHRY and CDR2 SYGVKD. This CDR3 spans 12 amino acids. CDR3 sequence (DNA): TGTGCCATCAGTGAGTCGTGGAACGAGCAGTACTTC. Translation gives CAISESWNEQYF.

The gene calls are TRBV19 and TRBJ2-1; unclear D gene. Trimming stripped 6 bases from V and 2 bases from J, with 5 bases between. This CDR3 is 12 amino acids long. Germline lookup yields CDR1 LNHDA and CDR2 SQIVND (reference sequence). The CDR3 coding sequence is TGTGCCAGTAGGGTGCCCTACAATGAGCAGTTCTTC. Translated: CASRVPYNEQFF.

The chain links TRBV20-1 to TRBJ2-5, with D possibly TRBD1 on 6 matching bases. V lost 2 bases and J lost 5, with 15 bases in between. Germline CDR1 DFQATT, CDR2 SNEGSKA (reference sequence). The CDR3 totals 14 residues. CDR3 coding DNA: TGCAGTGCTAGACGGGACACTTCCCGGGAGACCCAGTACTTC. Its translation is CSARRDTSRETQYF.

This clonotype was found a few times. As DNA, the CDR3 is TGCAGCGTTGAGGGGACAGGGGGCTATGGAGGCTACACCTTC. As protein: CSVEGTGGYGGYTF. The genes are TRBV29-1 and TRBJ1-2; 12 positions match TRBD1. Germline lookup yields CDR1 SQVTM and CDR2 ANQGSEA. This CDR3 has 14 residues. The junction had 7 bases not matched to a gene; V was cut back by 3 bases and J by 8 bases.

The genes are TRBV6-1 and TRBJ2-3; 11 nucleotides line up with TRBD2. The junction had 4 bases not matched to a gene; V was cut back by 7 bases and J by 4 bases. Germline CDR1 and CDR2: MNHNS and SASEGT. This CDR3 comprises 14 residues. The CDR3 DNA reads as TGTGCCAGCACCCTAGCGGGAGGTTCAGATACGCAGTATTTT. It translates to CASTLAGGSDTQYF.

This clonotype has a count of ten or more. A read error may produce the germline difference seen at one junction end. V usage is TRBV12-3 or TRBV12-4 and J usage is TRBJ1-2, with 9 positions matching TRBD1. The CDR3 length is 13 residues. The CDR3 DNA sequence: TGCGCCAGCAGCTTGGACAGGGGCTATGGCTACACCTTC. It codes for CASSLDRGYGYTF.

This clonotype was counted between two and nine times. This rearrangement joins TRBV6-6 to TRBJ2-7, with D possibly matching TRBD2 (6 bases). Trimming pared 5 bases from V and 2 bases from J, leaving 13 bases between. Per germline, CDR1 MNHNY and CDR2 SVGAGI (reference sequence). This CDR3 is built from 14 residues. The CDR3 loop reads CASSQTGDTYEQYF. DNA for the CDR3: TGTGCCAGCAGTCAGACGGGAGACACCTACGAGCAGTACTTC.